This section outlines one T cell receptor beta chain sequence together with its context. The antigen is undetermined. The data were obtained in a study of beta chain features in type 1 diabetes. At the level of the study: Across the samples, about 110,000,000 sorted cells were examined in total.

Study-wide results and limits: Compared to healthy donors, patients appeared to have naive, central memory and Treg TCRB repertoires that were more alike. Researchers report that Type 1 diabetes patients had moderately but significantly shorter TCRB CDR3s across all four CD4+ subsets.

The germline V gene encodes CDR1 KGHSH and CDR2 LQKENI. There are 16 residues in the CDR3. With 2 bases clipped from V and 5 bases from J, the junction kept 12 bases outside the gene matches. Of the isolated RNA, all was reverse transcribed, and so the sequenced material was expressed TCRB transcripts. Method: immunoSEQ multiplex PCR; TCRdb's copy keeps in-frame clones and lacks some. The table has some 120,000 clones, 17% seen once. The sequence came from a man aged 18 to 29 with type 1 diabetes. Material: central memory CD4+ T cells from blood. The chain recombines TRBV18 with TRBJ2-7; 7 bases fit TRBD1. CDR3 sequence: CASSPSQTGLGDEQYF. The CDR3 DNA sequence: TGTGCCAGCTCACCAAGCCAGACAGGGTTGGGGGACGAGCAGTACTTC.